The 18 T cell receptor delta chains listed next were all sequenced from one sample in a study of gamma-delta T cells after stem cell transplantation. TCRdb reprocessed the RT-PCR reads using CATT. Seen here are around 2,500 delta-chain clones, around 30% observed once, and the top ten hold 31%. Material: gamma-delta T cells. Receptors were obtained from a human donor. It is not recorded whose cells these are; they may come from a transplant donor.

This clone was seen more than once but under ten times. The rearrangement joins TRDV2 to TRDJ1; 11 bases fit TRDD3. The CDR3 is 18 residues long. The germline V gene has CDR1 GEAIGNYY and CDR2 EKD. V shed 0 bases and J 2 bases; nucleotides not matched to a gene: 10. The CDR3 spells CACDTVSLGDTTTDKLIF. The CDR3 DNA sequence: TGTGCCTGTGACACCGTGAGTCTGGGGGATACTACGACCGATAAACTCATCTTT.

This clone is medium-sized. The identical CDR3 is also encoded by other nucleotide sequences in the sample. The CDR3 nucleotides are TGTGCCTGTGACTCGACTGGGGCAAGCTCCTGGGACACCCGACAGATGTTTTTC. Translated, it gives CACDSTGASSWDTRQMFF. The gene calls are TRDV2 and TRDJ3; 7 nucleotides line up with TRDD3. The germline V gene has CDR1 GEAIGNYY and CDR2 EKD. Unmatched junction bases numbered 7, after V lost 3 bases and J lost 0 bases. The CDR3 has 18 residues.

This clone was detected a few times. The likely explanation is a read error, given a far larger clone one base away. This rearrangement joins TRDV3 to TRDJ1; unclear D gene. In germline, CDR1 is TVYSNPD, CDR2 GDNSRS (reference sequence). V was shortened by 2 bases and J by 3 bases, with 19 bases between the two germline ends. The CDR3 is made up of 15 amino acids. The CDR3 here is CAFETPISQADKLIF. In DNA form, the CDR3 reads TGTGCCTTTGAGACCCCTATATCCCAAGCCGATAAACTCATCTTT.

The sample holds a few counts of this clone. This may arise from a read error, as a much more abundant clone is one base away. The chain couples TRDV2 to TRDJ1; TRDD3 matches at 11 bases. This CDR3 region has 15 residues. CDR1 GEAIGNYY and CDR2 EKD come from the germline V gene. CDR3 sequence: CACDYAGGYTDNLIF. The CDR3 DNA sequence: TGTGCCTGTGACTACGCTGGGGGATACACCGATAACCTCATCTTT.

The sample holds a few counts of this clone. This chain uses TRDV2 with TRDJ1, with TRDD3 identical over 10 bases. The CDR3 contains 17 residues. The germline gives CDR1 GEAIGNYY, CDR2 EKD. J lost 3 bases, V lost 6 bases, and 15 bases had no gene match. The CDR3 DNA is TGTGCCTGTCTTCCACTGGGGGATCAGGTCAGGGCCGATAAACTCATCTTT. Translating it yields CACLPLGDQVRADKLIF.

In this sample, this clone turned up a few times. Other DNA sequences of this sample code for an identical CDR3. The V and J genes are TRDV2 and TRDJ1, with TRDD3 matching 7 bases. This CDR3 has 16 amino acids. The junction had 13 bases not matched to a gene; V was cut back by 1 base and J by 6 bases. Germline CDR1 reads GEAIGNYY; CDR2 reads EKD. DNA of the CDR3: TGTGCCTGTGACACGATACCTGGGGGCACAGAAAATAAACTCATCTTT. Its protein product is CACDTIPGGTENKLIF.

This clone was detected a few times. V is TRDV2 and J is TRDJ1; 11 nucleotides agree with TRDD3. The V gene end was trimmed by 3 bases and the J gene end by 4 bases; junction bases not matched to a gene: 6. The CDR3 has 15 residues. CDR1 and CDR2 from the germline V gene are GEAIGNYY and EKD. DNA of the CDR3: TGTGCCTGTGACGAACTGGGGGATAGTGACGATAAACTCATCTTT. Translation: CACDELGDSDDKLIF.

With regard to this clone: A read error is the likely source, as a far larger clone sits one nucleotide away. In the same sample, other DNA sequences code for this CDR3. The chain recombines TRDV2 with TRDJ1; maybe TRDD3 (5 bases). This CDR3 spans 16 amino acids. Germline assignment: CDR1 GEAIGNYY and CDR2 EKD. The CDR3 loop reads CACDTVGSLYTDKLIF. The CDR3 DNA is TGCGCCTGTGACACCGTGGGGAGCTTGTACACCGATAAACTCATCTTT.

Worth noting for this clone: One end of the junction does not line up with germline, which may come from a read error. Other DNA sequences in this specimen translate into the identical CDR3. The chain combines TRDV2 with TRDJ3; D is perhaps TRDD3 (6 bases). Germline assignment: CDR1 GEAIGNYY and CDR2 EKD. The CDR3 length is 20 residues. The chain's CDR3 is CACDRTPLSGALMDTRRMFF. The DNA for the CDR3 is TGTGCCTGTGACCGGACCCCCCTTTCTGGGGCACTGATGGACACCCGACGGATGTTTTTC.

The rearrangement joins TRDV2 to TRDJ1; TRDD3 agrees at 13 bases. Trimming cost V 2 bases and J 9 bases; bases outside gene matches: 5. Germline V gene data show CDR1 as GEAIGNYY and CDR2 as EKD. This CDR3 region has 14 residues. The CDR3 region is CACDSVLGDTQLIF. CDR3 nucleotides: TGTGCCTGTGACAGCGTACTGGGGGATACGCAACTCATCTTT.

This CDR3 reads CACDPLDATDKLIF. The DNA for the CDR3 is TGTGCCTGTGACCCCCTGGACGCGACCGATAAACTCATCTTT. The V call is TRDV2, the J call TRDJ1; no definite D call. V lost 3 bases and J lost 2, with 12 bases in between. Per the germline V gene, CDR1 is GEAIGNYY and CDR2 is EKD. The CDR3 has 14 amino acids.

About this clone itself: It is likely a read error: a sequence one base away is far more abundant. Additional DNA sequences in this sample encode the identical CDR3. The rearrangement links TRDV2 to TRDJ3; 8 bases align to TRDD3. V shed 0 bases, J shed 1 base, and the junction held 25 bases outside the gene matches. There are 25 residues in the CDR3. In germline, CDR1 is GEAIGNYY, CDR2 EKD. The CDR3 sequence: CACDTVSGWGTPLRLSSWDTRQMFF. DNA for the CDR3: TGTGCCTGTGACACCGTGAGTGGCTGGGGGACCCCGCTTCGTTTATCGTCCTGGGACACCCGACAGATGTTTTTC.

The chain carries TRDV2 and TRDJ3, with 7 bases aligning to TRDD3. With V trimmed by 3 bases and J by 1 base, 8 bases remained unmatched. The CDR3 is 18 amino acids. In germline, CDR1 is GEAIGNYY, CDR2 EKD. CDR3 DNA sequence: TGTGCCTGTGACGCCACTGGGGCACTGTCCTGGGACACCCGACAGATGTTTTTC. Its translation is CACDATGALSWDTRQMFF.

This clone was counted a few times. The CDR3 sequence is CACDGIRGIPNLIF. The DNA for the CDR3 is TGTGCCTGTGACGGGATCCGGGGGATCCCCAATCTCATCTTT. The chain combines TRDV2 with TRDJ1; 7 nucleotides agree with TRDD3. Germline V gives CDR1 GEAIGNYY, CDR2 EKD. The CDR3 has 14 amino acids. V was clipped by 3 bases and J by 11 bases; unmatched bases: 14.

This clone qualifies as large. The rearrangement uses TRDV2 and TRDJ1, with 10 bases fitting TRDD3. Trimming cost V 1 base and J 6 bases; bases outside gene matches: 25. There are 21 residues in the CDR3. Germline CDR1 reads GEAIGNYY; CDR2 reads EKD. The CDR3: CACDTLSPPTTGGSAEHKLIF. In DNA form, the CDR3 reads TGTGCCTGTGACACGCTAAGCCCCCCAACTACTGGGGGATCCGCCGAACATAAACTCATCTTT.

This clone has a handful of counts. Distinct nucleotide sequences in the sample also encode this CDR3. The V and J genes are TRDV2 and TRDJ1, with 11 bases aligning to TRDD3. Germline V CDR1 and CDR2: GEAIGNYY, EKD. This CDR3 has 15 residues. The ends lost 2 bases at V and 4 bases at J; junction bases unmatched: 5. The CDR3 here is CACDRGWGIRDKLIF. The CDR3 DNA sequence: TGTGCCTGTGACAGAGGGTGGGGGATACGCGATAAACTCATCTTT.

Regarding this clone: This sample also contains other DNA sequences that code for the same CDR3. This chain joins TRDV2 and TRDJ1; a weak D match, TRDD2 (8 bases). This CDR3 spans 20 amino acids. Trimming stripped 0 bases from V and 0 bases from J, with 25 bases between. Germline values: CDR1 GEAIGNYY, CDR2 EKD. The CDR3 here is CACDTLPTVLGASNTDKLIF. DNA of the CDR3: TGTGCCTGTGACACCCTTCCTACGGTTCTGGGGGCTTCTAACACCGATAAACTCATCTTT.

This clone is medium-sized (0.01 to 0.1%). The chain carries TRDV2 and TRDJ1; D possibly corresponds to TRDD3 (6 bases). Trimming took 0 bases from V and 1 from J, leaving 17 bases between them. This CDR3 spans 17 amino acids. Germline V gene data show CDR1 as GEAIGNYY and CDR2 as EKD. The CDR3: CACDTVEGYKGTDKLIF. DNA of the CDR3: TGTGCCTGTGACACCGTCGAGGGATATAAAGGCACCGATAAACTCATCTTT.